The 31 T cell receptor beta chains given below trace back to one sample, sequenced in a study of T cell responses to AZD1222 COVID-19 vaccine. The repertoire was sequenced with immunoSEQ multiplex PCR; TCRdb's copy has only in-frame clones and lacks some. The sample shows roughly 140,000 clones, more than 75% of them seen only once. Source: peripheral blood, taken on day 0 of AZD1222 vaccination. These TCRs come from an adult in good health.

This clone was counted between two and nine times. The genes are TRBV6-5 and TRBJ2-1; D not certain. V was shortened by 11 bases and J by 3 bases, with 17 bases between the two germline ends. CDR1 is MNHEY, CDR2 SVGAGI, per germline. This CDR3 region has 14 residues. The CDR3 DNA reads TGTGCCTCAAGTCGACATAAAGGCTACAATGAGCAGTTCTTC. It specifies CASSRHKGYNEQFF.

The table lists this clone with a count of one. The chain has TRBV5-6 and TRBJ1-2, with a possible D match to TRBD1 (6 bases). The V gene's germline CDR1 is SGHDT and CDR2 YYEEEE. The CDR3 runs 13 residues. V dropped 4 bases and J dropped 5 bases, with 12 bases sitting between them. The DNA for the CDR3 is TGTGCCAGCAGCCCCGGACAGCTATATGGCTACACCTTC. The encoded protein is CASSPGQLYGYTF.

The V gene is TRBV6-5, the J gene TRBJ2-7; D perhaps matches TRBD2 (6 bases). V was shortened by 5 bases and J by 3 bases, with 14 bases between the two germline ends. In germline, CDR1 is MNHEY, CDR2 SVGAGI. The CDR3 consists of 14 residues. This chain's CDR3 is CASSLLGEVYEQYF. In DNA form, the CDR3 reads TGTGCCAGCAGTCTACTAGGGGAGGTCTACGAGCAGTACTTC.

This clone has a single count. This chain joins TRBV28 and TRBJ2-5; D possibly corresponds to TRBD2 (6 bases). This CDR3 comprises 15 residues. Per germline, CDR1 MDHEN and CDR2 SYDVKM. Deletions cut 5 bases from V and 5 bases from J, with 18 bases between. CDR3 in amino acids: CASSPREFAGETQYF. In DNA, the CDR3 is TGTGCCAGCAGTCCACGGGAGTTTGCCGGCGAGACCCAGTACTTC.

There are a few counts of this clone. V is TRBV6-5 and J is TRBJ2-2; D unclear. The CDR3 contains 12 residues. Trimming stripped 7 bases from V and 6 bases from J, with 9 bases between. CDR1 MNHEY and CDR2 SVGAGI come from the germline V gene. The chain's CDR3 is CASNLPPGELFF. The CDR3 DNA reads as TGTGCCAGCAACCTTCCCCCCGGGGAGCTGTTTTTT.

This chain uses TRBV6-6 with TRBJ1-4; D remains unclear. Germline V gene sequence: CDR1 MNHNY, CDR2 SVGAGI (reference sequence). The CDR3 spans 15 residues. V lost 4 bases and J 0 bases, leaving 9 bases between the germline ends. The CDR3 DNA sequence: TGTGCCAGCAGTTCCGAGTTCGCAACTAATGAAAAACTGTTTTTT. It codes for CASSSEFATNEKLFF.

This chain uses TRBV19 with TRBJ1-5; the D is unclear. The CDR3 runs 14 residues. Germline V lookup: CDR1 LNHDA, CDR2 SQIVND (reference sequence). Trimming cost V 6 bases and J 0 bases, with 9 bases left between them. CDR3 region: CASSDLHSNQPQHF. Written as DNA, the CDR3 is TGTGCCAGTAGCGACTTGCATAGCAATCAGCCCCAGCATTTT.

This chain links TRBV12-3 or TRBV12-4 with TRBJ1-1; a weak D match, TRBD1 (5 bases). Trimming took off 5 bases at V and 4 bases at J, with 8 bases between the two ends. The CDR3 spans 12 residues. CDR3 nucleotides: TGTGCCAGCAGTCAGGGTGCCACTGAAGCTTTCTTT. It encodes CASSQGATEAFF.

The CDR3 is CASSWGTSPNNEQFF. As DNA, the CDR3 is TGTGCCAGCAGCTGGGGGACTAGCCCCAACAATGAGCAGTTCTTC. J is TRBJ2-1 and V is TRBV5-4; 9 bases agree with TRBD2. Unmatched junction bases numbered 6, after V lost 3 bases and J lost 5 bases. CDR1 is SGHNT and CDR2 is YYREEE in the germline V gene (reference sequence). CDR3 length: 15 amino acids.

Note on this clone: The junction departs from germline at one end; a sequencing error may be responsible. The chain employs TRBV7-2 and TRBJ1-1, with 7 positions matching TRBD1. CDR3 length: 13 amino acids. Per the germline V gene, CDR1 is SGHTA and CDR2 is FQGNSA. The CDR3: CASSIAGGTEAFF. DNA for the CDR3: TGTGCCAGCAGCATAGCAGGGGGGACTGAAGCTTTCTTT.

V usage is TRBV6-2 or TRBV6-3 and J usage is TRBJ1-5, with 7 bases lining up with TRBD1. The CDR3 is 18 amino acids. After removal of 2 bases from V and 2 bases from J, the junction contained 12 bases not matched to a gene. In germline, CDR1 is MNHEY, CDR2 SVGEGT. The CDR3 is CASSYPTWTGWGNQPQHF. The DNA for the CDR3 is TGTGCCAGCAGTTACCCCACGTGGACAGGATGGGGCAATCAGCCCCAGCATTTT.

This clone was recorded once. The chain employs TRBV28 and TRBJ1-2, with D perhaps TRBD1 (6 bases). V was cut by 8 bases and J by 6 bases, with 10 bases left in between. CDR1 is MDHEN, CDR2 SYDVKM, per germline. The CDR3 totals 11 residues. The CDR3 loop is CASQGFNGYTF. CDR3 nucleotide sequence: TGTGCCAGCCAGGGGTTTAATGGCTACACCTTC.

The chain joins TRBV6-5 to TRBJ1-5; 8 bases are a match to TRBD1. The CDR3 loop spans 16 amino acids. The J segment lost 2 bases and the V segment lost 0 bases, leaving 3 bases of the junction unmatched. Germline V gene sequence: CDR1 MNHEY, CDR2 SVGAGI. CDR3 amino acids: CASSYSRGQGNQPQHF. The CDR3 region has the DNA TGTGCCAGCAGTTACTCGAGGGGACAGGGCAATCAGCCCCAGCATTTT.

Here the CDR3 reads CASGLSGSFTDTQYF. The DNA of the CDR3 is TGTGCTAGTGGTTTGAGCGGGAGTTTTACAGATACGCAGTATTTT. The gene calls are TRBV12-5 and TRBJ2-3; 8 bases match TRBD2. V lost 2 bases and J lost 3; bases outside the gene matches: 4. Germline assignment: CDR1 LGHNT and CDR2 FRNRAP. This CDR3 is built from 15 residues.

The sample holds one count of this clone. The chain is built from TRBV27 and TRBJ2-7; D uncertain. There are 12 residues in the CDR3. V lost 4 bases and J lost 2, with 6 bases in between. Germline V gene sequence: CDR1 MNHEY, CDR2 SMNVEV (reference sequence). CDR3 residues: CASSSVTYEQYF. CDR3 bases: TGTGCCAGCAGTTCAGTAACCTACGAGCAGTACTTC.

This chain links TRBV4-2 with TRBJ2-1, with D hard to call. Germline V lookup: CDR1 LGHNA, CDR2 YNFKEQ. Trimming cost V 4 bases and J 6 bases, with 7 bases left between them. The CDR3 consists of 12 residues. CDR3 sequence reads: CASSPASNEQFF. The CDR3 nucleotides read TGTGCCAGCAGCCCCGCGAGCAATGAGCAGTTCTTC.

The chain couples TRBV15 to TRBJ2-1; 9 nucleotides align to TRBD1. Germline CDR1 is LNHNV and CDR2 is YYDKDF (reference sequence). V was pared by 8 bases and J by 3 bases, with 2 bases of the junction left unmatched. This CDR3 has 13 amino acids. Here the CDR3 reads CATGTGFYNEQFF. In DNA form, the CDR3 reads TGTGCCACCGGGACAGGGTTCTACAATGAGCAGTTCTTC.

The gene calls are TRBV19 and TRBJ2-7; TRBD1 matches 7 bases. Germline CDR1 reads LNHDA; CDR2 reads SQIVND (reference sequence). J lost 2 bases, V lost 4 bases, and 5 bases had no gene match. The CDR3 loop spans 14 amino acids. Here the CDR3 DNA reads TGTGCCAGTAGTAATCCGGGACAGACCTACGAGCAGTACTTC. This sequence encodes CASSNPGQTYEQYF.

This clone was detected once. CDR3 nucleotides: TGTGCCAGCTCACCACCGGGACTAGCACCCTACGAGCAGTACTTC. It codes for CASSPPGLAPYEQYF. The V and J genes are TRBV18 and TRBJ2-7; 9 positions agree with TRBD2. CDR1 KGHSH and CDR2 LQKENI come from the germline V gene. The CDR3 is made up of 15 amino acids. The V and J ends lost 0 bases and 2 bases, in that order; junction bases with no gene match: 2. The whole variable domain, filled in from reference TRBV18 and TRBJ2-7, reads NAGVMQNPRHLVRRRGQEARLRCSPMKGHSHVYWYRQLPEEGLKFMVYLQKENIIDESGMPKERFSAEFPKEGPSILRIQQVVRGDSAAYFCASSPPGLAPYEQYFGPGTRLTVT.

V and J are TRBV3-1 (or the pseudogene TRBV3-2) and TRBJ1-2; 11 positions agree with TRBD1. V dropped 0 bases and J dropped 6; count of bases not matched to a gene: 3. The CDR3 spans 15 residues. The germline V gene encodes CDR1 LGHDT and CDR2 YNNKEL (reference sequence). The CDR3: CASSQDWDRGDGYTF. The CDR3 nucleotides read TGTGCCAGCAGCCAAGATTGGGACAGGGGGGATGGCTACACCTTC.

The J gene is TRBJ2-7, the V gene TRBV7-2, with TRBD1 as a possible D gene (6 bases). The CDR3 runs 14 residues. Trimming took off 5 bases at V and 2 bases at J, with 13 bases between the two ends. Germline V gives CDR1 SGHTA, CDR2 FQGNSA. The CDR3 DNA reads TGTGCCAGCAGCCCATCCGGGACAACCTACGAGCAGTACTTC. Protein sequence: CASSPSGTTYEQYF.

The J gene is TRBJ2-7, the V gene TRBV20-1; tentative D call: TRBD2 (6 bases). The germline gives CDR1 DFQATT, CDR2 SNEGSKA (reference sequence). The length of the CDR3 is 11 residues. Trimming stripped 3 bases from V and 9 bases from J, with 12 bases between. The CDR3 sequence is CSASEGRGQYF. The DNA for the CDR3 is TGCAGTGCTAGCGAAGGGCGGGGGCAGTACTTC.

Written as DNA, the CDR3 is TGTGCCAGCAGCGTTGGAGGGACAGGGGCCAAATATGGCTACACCTTC. It codes for CASSVGGTGAKYGYTF. This chain uses TRBV9 with TRBJ1-2, with 10 bases aligning to TRBD1. The CDR3 length is 16 residues. V lost 2 bases and J lost 5; bases outside the gene matches: 9. From germline, CDR1 is SGDLS and CDR2 YYNGEE.

The rearrangement links TRBV11-2 to TRBJ2-1; 10 bases map to TRBD2. CDR1 SGHAT and CDR2 FQNNGV come from the germline V gene. The CDR3 totals 15 residues. V was clipped by 3 bases and J by 8 bases; unmatched bases: 7. The CDR3 DNA is TGTGCCAGCAGCTTGTCTAGCGGGAGTTTCGATGAGCAGTTCTTC. Translated, it gives CASSLSSGSFDEQFF.

This chain joins TRBV28 and TRBJ1-2; unclear D gene. The germline V gene encodes CDR1 MDHEN and CDR2 SYDVKM. V lost 6 bases and J lost 4, with 15 bases in between. The CDR3 is made up of 14 amino acids. As DNA, the CDR3 is TGTGCCAGCAGGTCCCGAGAAGCCCTCTATGGCTACACCTTC. Translating it yields CASRSREALYGYTF.

The rearrangement links TRBV2 to TRBJ1-2; the match to TRBD1 covers 8 bases. The germline V gene encodes CDR1 SNHLY and CDR2 FYNNEI. The CDR3 runs 15 residues. After removal of 0 bases from V and 3 bases from J, the junction contained 3 bases not matched to a gene. Here the CDR3 reads CASSEAGTGDYGYTF. CDR3 DNA: TGTGCCAGCAGTGAAGCCGGGACAGGAGACTATGGCTACACCTTC.

The V and J genes are TRBV28 and TRBJ2-6; D is perhaps TRBD1 (6 bases). This CDR3 contains 14 residues. The germline CDR1 and CDR2 sequences are MDHEN and SYDVKM. V shed 4 bases and J shed 2 bases, with 6 bases lying between them. This chain's CDR3 is CASSSGAGANVLTF. CDR3 DNA: TGTGCCAGCAGTTCAGGGGCTGGGGCCAACGTCCTGACTTTC.

Here the CDR3 DNA reads TGTGCCAGCAGTTCGACAAGGGGGCCCCAGCATTTT. This codes for CASSSTRGPQHF. The genes are TRBV12-3 or TRBV12-4 and TRBJ1-5, with D possibly being TRBD1 (5 bases). CDR3 length equals 12 residues. Trimming cost V 4 bases and J 9 bases, with 10 bases left between them.

In its sample, this clone was seen once. This chain links TRBV6-2 or TRBV6-3 with TRBJ1-5, with D unresolved. This CDR3 contains 15 residues. With 4 bases removed from V and 3 bases from J, the gap between germline ends came to 13 bases. CDR1 is MNHEY, CDR2 SVGEGT, per germline. CDR3 in amino acids: CASSFHREVNQPQHF. CDR3 coding DNA: TGTGCCAGCAGTTTCCACCGGGAAGTCAATCAGCCCCAGCATTTT.

For this clone: The same CDR3 arises from other DNA sequences in this sample as well. The chain combines TRBV5-1 with TRBJ2-7; D is possibly TRBD1 (5 bases). CDR1 and CDR2 from the germline V gene are SGHRS and YFSETQ. This CDR3 spans 13 amino acids. V lost 4 bases and J lost 2, with 10 bases in between. CDR3 DNA: TGCGCCAGCAGCCTAAGGGGTGCCTACGAGCAGTACTTC. Protein sequence: CASSLRGAYEQYF.

V and J are TRBV5-8 and TRBJ1-2; D is possibly TRBD1 (5 bases). The germline CDR1 and CDR2 sequences are SGHTS and YDEGEE. The V and J ends lost 1 base and 7 bases respectively, with 11 bases between them. This CDR3 region has 13 residues. CDR3 in amino acids: CASSLKGATGYTF. For the CDR3, the DNA is TGTGCCAGCAGCTTGAAAGGGGCGACTGGCTACACCTTC.